This TCR beta chain derives from a study of cytomegalovirus exposure and HLA in healthy donors. With respect to this clone: Its target is not known.

Primers included in the PCR were 60 Vbeta and 13 Jbeta primers. Using immunoSEQ multiplex PCR, the repertoire was profiled, and TCRdb retains in-frame clones only, with some absent. The table lists 210,000 or so clones, 60% to 80% of them singletons. V lost 2 bases and J lost 9, with 14 bases in between. Germline V gives CDR1 LNHDA, CDR2 SQIVND (reference sequence). The length of the CDR3 is 14 residues. Study-wide results and caveats: The productive fraction for most TCR beta V segments was about 90% or about 30% in an earlier analysis.

The chain links TRBV19 to TRBJ1-5; TRBD1 might be the D (5 bases). The sequenced sample was PBMCs. The clonotype originates from a woman in her twenties or thirties in good health and CMV-seropositive. CDR3 sequence (DNA): TGTGCCAGTAGTATAAGGGGAGGGGCCGGGCCCCAGCATTTT. Translation gives CASSIRGGAGPQHF.